This TCR beta chain was sequenced during a study of monozygotic twins with inflammatory bowel disease. Study findings and constraints: Compared with healthy co-twins, IBD patients showed reduced TCRbeta repertoire diversity by inverse Simpson. Among the T cells, different subtypes could not be distinguished.

Turning to this clonotype: Its antigen is still unknown.

The authors used roughly 3,800 ng of total RNA per TCR library. TCRdb reprocessed the 5' RACE reads and reports one entry per CDR3 protein, with no DNA. The sample data list 440,000 or so distinct CDR3 sequences. Unsorted whole blood yielded the total RNA, with T cells left unselected. The CDR3 extends over 12 amino acids. The chain couples TRBV12-3 or TRBV12-4 to TRBJ2-7; lacking DNA, the TRBD1 call made by TCRdb goes unchecked. Source material: blood. The receptor was derived from a human donor with ulcerative colitis or Crohn's disease, or a healthy co-twin of an affected twin (not recorded which). CDR3 sequence reads: CASSRKGGEQYF.